The 5 T cell receptor beta chains below were found in one sample sequenced in a study of early T cells in non-severe SARS-CoV-2 infection. TCRdb recomputed calls from the 5' RACE reads with MiXCR, one row per CDR3 protein. The table shows some 40,000 distinct CDR3 sequences, with roughly 5% occurring only once. The specimen sequenced was whole blood. All receptors come from an adult who was a healthcare worker with PCR-confirmed SARS-CoV-2 infection or an uninfected control (not recorded which).

The V gene is TRBV9, the J gene TRBJ1-1; 7 bases are a match to TRBD1. Trimming at V came to 3 bases and at J to 5 bases, leaving 1 base not matched to a gene. The CDR3 consists of 12 residues. Germline CDR1 and CDR2: SGDLS and YYNGEE. DNA for the CDR3: TGTGCCAGCAGCGCAGGGGGAACTGAAGCTTTCTTT. It yields the protein CASSAGGTEAFF.

This CDR3 reads CASSGAGDINNEQFF. CDR3 bases: TGTGCCAGCAGCGGTGCGGGAGACATTAACAATGAGCAGTTCTTC. The V call is TRBV9, the J call TRBJ2-1; 7 nucleotides align to TRBD2. Trimming cost V 3 bases and J 5 bases; bases outside gene matches: 8. The CDR3 loop spans 15 amino acids. Germline CDR1 reads SGDLS; CDR2 reads YYNGEE.

This clonotype was found many times. J is TRBJ2-7 and V is TRBV7-2; a possible D gene is TRBD1 (6 bases). This CDR3 comprises 17 residues. Between the trimmed V and J ends, which lost 1 base and 1 base, there was a span of 17 bases. In germline, CDR1 is SGHTA, CDR2 FQGNSA. The DNA for the CDR3 is TGTGCCAGCAGCTTAGAATCCATGGCAGGGGTTTCCTACGAGCAGTACTTC. Protein product: CASSLESMAGVSYEQYF.

This clonotype was picked up many times. The chain has TRBV9 and TRBJ2-2; D unresolved. The CDR3 is 14 amino acids. Trimming took off 0 bases at V and 9 bases at J, with 12 bases between the two ends. In germline, CDR1 is SGDLS, CDR2 YYNGEE. The CDR3 here is CASSVDEAHRELFF. For the CDR3, the DNA is TGTGCCAGCAGCGTAGATGAGGCCCACCGGGAGCTGTTTTTT.

Here the CDR3 reads CASGSLATDTQYF. The CDR3 bases are TGCGCCAGCGGGAGTTTGGCCACAGATACGCAGTATTTT. The chain uses TRBV5-1 and TRBJ2-3; D perhaps matches TRBD2 (5 bases). The germline V gene encodes CDR1 SGHRS and CDR2 YFSETQ. This CDR3 has 13 amino acids. The V end was cut by 7 bases, the J end by 2 bases, with 11 bases between.